A single sample is the source of the 28 T cell receptor beta chains below, sequenced in a study of CXCR3-negative and CXCR3-positive naive CD8 T cells. Regarding the study as a whole: For CXCR3-positive naive cells, TRB CDR3s were more hydrophobic than those of CXCR3-negative naive cells.

These receptors have no known antigen. With UMI labels, 5' RACE was used to prepare the TRB cDNA libraries. TCRdb re-called the 5' RACE reads and gives one entry per CDR3 protein, without DNA. This sample carries approximately 90,000 distinct CDR3 sequences, with approximately 0.53% going to the ten biggest clones. The sequenced sample consisted of naive CXCR3+ CD8+ T cells from blood. The subset: CD45RO-CCR7+CD27+CD95- naive CD8+ T cells expressing CXCR3 (TNR3+). The receptors stem from a human donor in good health. Some clones in this sample may be carry-over from other donors' samples.

The chain has TRBV29-1 and TRBJ2-7. The CDR3 covers 12 residues. Germline CDR1 is SQVTM and CDR2 is ANQGSEA. The CDR3 loop is CSVVHLGYEQYF.

The J gene is TRBJ2-1, the V gene TRBV12-3 or TRBV12-4; TCRdb's D gene call, TRBD2, goes unchecked for lack of DNA. The CDR3 runs to 14 residues. The CDR3 sequence: CASSFGGHYNEQFF.

The V and J genes are TRBV12-3 or TRBV12-4 and TRBJ2-4; lacking DNA, the TRBD2 call made by TCRdb goes unchecked. This CDR3 is 15 amino acids long. CDR3 amino acids: CASSPSGLAKNIQYF.

The genes are TRBV5-5 and TRBJ1-5. The CDR3 has 14 residues. Germline V gene lookup returns CDR1 SGHKS and CDR2 YYEKEE (reference sequence). Here the CDR3 reads CASSSWFSNQPQHF. The full variable domain, its missing parts supplied by reference TRBV5-5 and TRBJ1-5, is DAGVTQSPTHLIKTRGQQVTLRCSPISGHKSVSWYQQVLGQGPQFIFQYYEKEERGRGNFPDRFSARQFPNYSSELNVNALLLGDSALYLCASSSWFSNQPQHFGDGTRLSIL.

This chain connects TRBV25-1 to TRBJ2-7; absent DNA, TCRdb's TRBD1 call cannot be checked. This CDR3 contains 12 residues. The germline gives CDR1 MGHDK, CDR2 SYGVNS. The CDR3 region is CASSEWSGTEYF.

This chain links TRBV3-1 with TRBJ2-7; without DNA, the TCRdb call of TRBD1 cannot be checked. This CDR3 is 15 amino acids long. The V gene's germline CDR1 is LGHDT and CDR2 YNNKEL (reference sequence). The CDR3 spells CASSQDPNREGEQYF.

The rearrangement uses TRBV9 and TRBJ2-7; the D call from TCRdb, TRBD2, cannot be confirmed without DNA. This CDR3 has 17 residues. Per the germline V gene, CDR1 is SGDLS and CDR2 is YYNGEE. The CDR3 here is CASSSVSGTSSSYEQYF.

This chain joins TRBV10-3 and TRBJ2-3; TCRdb proposes TRBD1, but this gene call is untestable without DNA. There are 14 residues in the CDR3. The germline CDR1 and CDR2 sequences are ENHRY and SYGVKD. The CDR3: CAISESGAKDTQYF.

The genes are TRBV6-2 or TRBV6-3 and TRBJ2-1; absent DNA, TCRdb's TRBD2 call cannot be checked. Per the germline V gene, CDR1 is MNHEY and CDR2 is SVGEGT. The CDR3 is 17 residues long. This CDR3 reads CASSYSRAGRSRNEQFF.

The CDR3 reads CASSITGIGGDTQYF. The rearrangement uses TRBV19 and TRBJ2-3; TCRdb's assignment of TRBD1 cannot be checked, as there is no DNA. This CDR3 is built from 15 residues. CDR1 LNHDA and CDR2 SQIVND come from the germline V gene (reference sequence).

This rearrangement joins TRBV12-2 to TRBJ1-1; no DNA is available, so the TRBD1 call from TCRdb remains unchecked. TRBV12-2 is described as a pseudogene. CDR3 size: 16 residues. This CDR3 is CASRSNHLGGNTEAFF.

This chain uses TRBV12-5 with TRBJ2-2; TCRdb reports TRBD2, a call that lacks DNA to check it against. This CDR3 has 14 residues. Germline assignment: CDR1 LGHNT and CDR2 FRNRAP. The CDR3 reads CASRPGIGTGELFF. Combining the CDR3 with reference TRBV12-5 and TRBJ2-2 gives the whole variable domain DARVTQTPRHKVTEMGQEVTMRCQPILGHNTVFWYRQTMMQGLELLAYFRNRAPLDDSGMPKDRFSAEMPDATLATLKIQPSEPRDSAVYFCASRPGIGTGELFFGEGSRLTVL.

The V gene is TRBV29-1, the J gene TRBJ2-3; the TCRdb call, TRBD1, lacks DNA for checking. The CDR3 has 13 amino acids. Germline assignment: CDR1 SQVTM and CDR2 ANQGSEA. The CDR3 loop reads CSGGQGYTDTQYF.

This chain links TRBV11-2 with TRBJ2-7. The CDR3 is 14 amino acids. Germline lookup yields CDR1 SGHAT and CDR2 FQNNGV. The CDR3 region is CASSSSASPYEQYF.

The CDR3 sequence is CASSYSAGGRYNEQFF. The V call is TRBV6-5, the J call TRBJ2-1; TCRdb reports TRBD2, a call that lacks DNA to check it against. CDR3 size: 16 residues. Germline CDR1 reads MNHEY; CDR2 reads SVGAGI.

This chain uses TRBV7-9 with TRBJ2-2. Per the germline V gene, CDR1 is SEHNR and CDR2 is FQNEAQ (reference sequence). CDR3 length: 13 residues. The CDR3 sequence is CASSPENTGELFF.

The chain has TRBV23-1 and TRBJ1-2; lacking DNA, the TRBD1 call made by TCRdb goes unchecked. TRBV23-1 is treated as an ORF (open reading frame) with a function not yet certain. This CDR3 spans 19 amino acids. CDR3 amino acids: CASGDPRSGPRFPNYGYTF.

J is TRBJ1-1 and V is TRBV7-7; without DNA, the TCRdb call of TRBD1 cannot be checked. This CDR3 is 13 amino acids long. Germline values: CDR1 SSHAT, CDR2 FNYEAQ (reference sequence). CDR3 protein: CAALQGANTEAFF.

The chain links TRBV20-1 to TRBJ2-1; TCRdb names TRBD2, which stays unverified in the absence of DNA. Germline V CDR1 and CDR2: DFQATT, SNEGSKA (reference sequence). The CDR3 has 21 residues. The CDR3 sequence: CSARDLQGYWQNSEIYNEQFF.

The V call is TRBV6-5, the J call TRBJ2-3; TCRdb's assignment of TRBD2 cannot be checked, as there is no DNA. The CDR3 runs to 14 residues. Per germline, CDR1 MNHEY and CDR2 SVGAGI. The CDR3 spells CASSSGGGGDTQYF.

This chain uses TRBV6-1 with TRBJ1-1. Germline CDR1 reads MNHNS; CDR2 reads SASEGT. The CDR3 spans 14 residues. CDR3 region: CASSVGMELTEAFF.

This chain links TRBV21-1 with TRBJ2-2. TRBV21-1 represents a pseudogene. This CDR3 comprises 16 residues. This CDR3 reads CASSKISGSNTGELFF.

The chain carries TRBV6-5 and TRBJ1-3; the TCRdb call, TRBD1, lacks DNA for checking. The CDR3 loop spans 14 amino acids. The germline CDR1 and CDR2 sequences are MNHEY and SVGAGI. The CDR3: CASSYRTPFSPIYF.

The V gene is TRBV7-6, the J gene TRBJ2-1. The length of the CDR3 is 15 residues. Germline CDR1 is SGHVS and CDR2 is FNYEAQ. Here the CDR3 reads CASSLGQLLYNEQFF.

This chain links TRBV27 with TRBJ2-3; TCRdb reports TRBD1, a call that lacks DNA to check it against. The CDR3 totals 15 residues. Germline CDR1 is MNHEY and CDR2 is SMNVEV (reference sequence). The CDR3 protein is CASSLIGAHTDTQYF.

V gene TRBV6-2 or TRBV6-3 combines with J gene TRBJ2-5; TCRdb selects TRBD2, and the lack of DNA leaves this call unchecked. Germline V CDR1 and CDR2: MNHEY, SVGEGT. The CDR3 runs 16 residues. CDR3 protein: CASSQGLAGVQETQYF.

The chain couples TRBV15 to TRBJ2-1; with no DNA, the TCRdb D assignment of TRBD1 cannot be verified. The length of the CDR3 is 15 residues. CDR1 is LNHNV and CDR2 is YYDKDF in the germline V gene (reference sequence). The CDR3 spells CATSRDRAEANEQFF.

V and J are TRBV15 and TRBJ1-1. From germline, CDR1 is LNHNV and CDR2 YYDKDF (reference sequence). This CDR3 has 15 amino acids. CDR3 sequence reads: CATSRLSDGDTEAFF.